Given below is one T cell receptor beta chain in context. This sample was included in a study of blood T cell repertoires in COVID-19. V lost 1 base and J 0 bases, leaving 10 bases between the germline ends. Germline CDR1 and CDR2: KGHSH and LQKENI. This CDR3 comprises 16 residues. Original data processing: Reference gene primer amplification in the assay estimated nucleated cell counts. Measured with immunoSEQ multiplex PCR; TCRdb has only the in-frame clones, and not every one. The V and J calls and the clone size are those of that table, but D and trimming were determined from the DNA. The sample yields about 440,000 clones, less than 95% seen once.

Material for sequencing was PBMCs or T cells enriched from blood (not recorded which). The sequence was collected from a man between 18 and 29 years old who had recovered from COVID-19. The gene calls are TRBV18 and TRBJ1-3; a weak D match, TRBD1 (6 bases). The CDR3 is CASSPRQESSGNTIYF. CDR3 sequence (DNA): TGTGCCAGCTCACCACGACAGGAGAGCTCTGGAAACACCATATATTTT.